Listed here are 5 T cell receptor beta chains from one sample, sequenced in a study of identical twins. TCRdb re-called the 5' RACE reads with MiXCR, one entry per CDR3 protein. Of approximately 630,000 distinct CDR3 sequences in the sample, 7% to 7.5% were seen once. This same sample was also taken into another study, of yellow fever vaccine responses in identical twins.

The specimen was PBMCs. The receptors were sampled from a woman between 18 and 30 years old in good health.

This clonotype was observed many times. The chain couples TRBV11-2 to TRBJ2-1; 11 nucleotides agree with TRBD2. V shed 0 bases, J shed 7 bases, and the junction held 11 bases outside the gene matches. The germline CDR1 and CDR2 sequences are SGHAT and FQNNGV. The CDR3 contains 18 residues. DNA for the CDR3: TGTGCCAGCAGCTTAGAGCCTCCACTAGCGGGAGTTAGGAATGAGCAGTTCTTC. The encoded protein is CASSLEPPLAGVRNEQFF.

This clonotype was detected ten times or more. V gene TRBV25-1 combines with J gene TRBJ2-1; D may match TRBD1 or TRBD2 (5 bases each). The CDR3 runs to 15 residues. The germline CDR1 and CDR2 sequences are MGHDK and SYGVNS. Deletions cut 5 bases from V and 5 bases from J, with 16 bases between. CDR3 sequence reads: CASSSSGTRHNEQFF. CDR3 DNA sequence: TGTGCCAGCAGTTCTTCCGGGACCAGACACAATGAGCAGTTCTTC. Full variable domain (rest looked up from reference TRBV25-1 and TRBJ2-1): EADIYQTPRYLVIGTGKKITLECSQTMGHDKMYWYQQDPGMELHLIHYSYGVNSTEKGDLSSESTVSRIRTEHFPLTLESARPSHTSQYLCASSSSGTRHNEQFFGPGTRLTVL.

V and J are TRBV10-3 and TRBJ1-6; possible D gene TRBD1, 5 bases. This CDR3 comprises 14 residues. Germline V gene lookup returns CDR1 ENHRY and CDR2 SYGVKD. The germline V and J ends were trimmed by 0 bases and 10 bases, with 10 bases remaining between them. DNA for the CDR3: TGTGCCATCAGTGAGTCCCAGGGAGGGTCACCCCTCCACTTT. This codes for CAISESQGGSPLHF.

This clonotype was recorded many times. The V call is TRBV4-1, the J call TRBJ2-2; unclear D gene. The CDR3 has 16 residues. The germline gives CDR1 MGHRA, CDR2 YSYEKL. Trimming left V 1 base short and J 6 bases short, with 15 bases between. The CDR3 loop reads CASSQAPVGLPGELFF. The CDR3 DNA reads TGCGCCAGCAGCCAAGCACCCGTAGGGTTGCCCGGGGAGCTGTTTTTT.

A word on this clonotype: With a much larger clone just one base away, this may be a read error. The chain combines TRBV25-1 with TRBJ2-7; D remains unclear. CDR3 size: 13 residues. CDR1 MGHDK and CDR2 SYGVNS come from the germline V gene. The CDR3 nucleotides read TGTGCCAGCAGTGATTGGGTCCCCTACGAGCAGCACGTC. It translates to CASSDWVPYEQHV.